This paragraph covers one T cell receptor (beta chain) sequence. Its specificity is not known. This entry is derived from a study of T cell responses to AZD1222 COVID-19 vaccine. About the study: Second-dose groups at about 4 or about 12 weeks were pooled. Regarding the study as a whole: Repertoires were collected only later (after the peak T cell response had occurred). Nearly half of unique spike-specific TCRs reportedly avoided B.1.351 and B.1.1.7 mutated regions. Clonal diversity may have been underestimated, and the donors were mostly white British, with more females than males.

The V end was cut by 5 bases, the J end by 5 bases, with 13 bases between. The CDR3 runs 15 residues. The germline V gene encodes CDR1 SGHAT and CDR2 FQNNGV. Data came from immunoSEQ multiplex PCR; TCRdb stores just in-frame clones and leaves some out. Among about 120,000 clones listed, roughly nine tenths were seen once. The TCR originated in an adult in good health. The sample in question was peripheral blood, obtained on day 0 of AZD1222 vaccination. The chain couples TRBV11-2 to TRBJ1-6; tentatively, D is TRBD1 (5 bases). The CDR3 spells CASSTGVVDNSPLHF. The CDR3 DNA follows: TGTGCCAGCAGCACGGGGGTAGTGGATAATTCACCCCTCCACTTT.